What follows are 25 T cell receptor beta chains derived from one specimen sequenced in a study of metastatic and nonmetastatic thyroid tumors. All patients reached thyroid surgery having received no treatment beforehand. Through MiXCR, TCRdb re-clonotyped the PCR reads. This sample has approximately 25,000 clones, with more than 25% found just once. The specimen sequenced was blood. These receptors were taken from a male donor with papillary thyroid cancer or a benign thyroid nodule (not recorded which). Some clones in this sample may be carry-over from other donors' samples.

The sample holds many counts of this clone. The chain links TRBV20-1 to TRBJ2-6, with 7 bases identical to TRBD1. The CDR3 contains 20 residues. Germline V gene data show CDR1 as DFQATT and CDR2 as SNEGSKA (reference sequence). V gave up 1 base and J gave up 0 bases; unmatched junction bases: 15. CDR3 loop: CSARVSLRDSRYSGANVLTF. CDR3 bases: TGCAGTGCTAGAGTGAGTCTCCGGGACAGTCGTTACTCTGGGGCCAACGTCCTGACTTTC.

The rearrangement links TRBV27 to TRBJ1-6; no definite D call. The CDR3 is made up of 16 amino acids. Per the germline V gene, CDR1 is MNHEY and CDR2 is SMNVEV (reference sequence). Trimming pared 4 bases from V and 5 bases from J, leaving 15 bases between. In DNA, the CDR3 is TGTGCCAGCAGTTCCCAGGTCACGGGCCATAATTCACCCCTCCACTTT. Translation gives CASSSQVTGHNSPLHF.

This clone was seen ten or more times. CDR3 in DNA: TGCAGTGCTAGCTCACGAAAACAGGGACGGGCTGAAGCTTTCTTT. Its translation: CSASSRKQGRAEAFF. The genes are TRBV20-1 and TRBJ1-1, with D possibly matching TRBD1 (6 bases). Germline CDR1 DFQATT, CDR2 SNEGSKA (reference sequence). V was pared by 3 bases and J by 6 bases, with 20 bases between. The CDR3 contains 15 residues.

There are many counts of this clone. This chain joins TRBV5-1 and TRBJ2-2, with D tentatively TRBD2 (7 bases). The CDR3 sequence is 14 residues long. Between the trimmed V and J ends, which lost 2 bases and 6 bases, there was a span of 11 bases. Per germline, CDR1 SGHRS and CDR2 YFSETQ. The CDR3 protein is CASSLGGGAGELFF. The CDR3 bases are TGCGCCAGCAGCTTAGGGGGGGGAGCCGGGGAGCTGTTTTTT. Filled out from reference TRBV5-1 and TRBJ2-2, the complete variable domain reads KAGVTQTPRYLIKTRGQQVTLSCSPISGHRSVSWYQQTPGQGLQFLFEYFSETQRNKGNFPGRFSGRQFSNSRSEMNVSTLELGDSALYLCASSLGGGAGELFFGEGSRLTVL.

This clone was picked up many times. The DNA for the CDR3 is TGTGCCAGCAGTGGACCAGACTTCAGCTCTGGGGCCAACGTCCTGACTTTC. Its translation is CASSGPDFSSGANVLTF. The chain joins TRBV6-1 to TRBJ2-6; no definite D call. The CDR3 is made up of 17 amino acids. V was cut by 4 bases and J by 0 bases, with 13 bases left in between. Germline CDR1 reads MNHNS; CDR2 reads SASEGT.

As regards this clone: This sample includes further DNA sequences coding for the same CDR3. This chain joins TRBV19 and TRBJ1-5; D possibly corresponds to TRBD1 (6 bases). Trimming took off 7 bases at V and 5 bases at J, with 12 bases between the two ends. The germline CDR1 and CDR2 sequences are LNHDA and SQIVND (reference sequence). The CDR3 is made up of 13 amino acids. The CDR3 coding sequence is TGTGCCAGTATCGAGACAGGTCATCAGCCCCAGCATTTT. It is translated as CASIETGHQPQHF.

This clone is medium-sized (0.01 to 0.1%) by share. The chain has TRBV18 and TRBJ2-7; D possibly corresponds to TRBD2 (6 bases). The CDR3 totals 15 residues. CDR1 is KGHSH, CDR2 LQKENI, per germline. The V end lost 3 bases, the J end lost 1 base, and 13 bases lay between the germline ends. The CDR3 sequence: CASSPPGAGSYEQYF. The CDR3 DNA sequence: TGTGCCAGCTCACCCCCCGGGGCGGGGTCCTACGAGCAGTACTTC.

This clone was seen at least ten times. This rearrangement joins TRBV7-6 to TRBJ2-2, with TRBD2 as a possible D gene (5 bases). The CDR3 is 13 residues long. Trimming took off 3 bases at V and 6 bases at J, with 8 bases between the two ends. Germline-derived CDR1 and CDR2 are SGHVS and FNYEAQ. This CDR3 is CASSFQEAGELFF. The CDR3 nucleotides read TGTGCCAGCAGCTTTCAGGAGGCCGGGGAGCTGTTTTTT.

By share, this clone counts as medium-sized. This sequence joins TRBV7-8 and TRBJ2-7, with 9 positions matching TRBD1. V lost 3 bases to trimming and J lost 8 bases; unmatched junction nucleotides: 17. The CDR3 spans 17 residues. Germline V gene lookup returns CDR1 SGHVS and CDR2 FQNEAQ. The CDR3: CASSFGDPGQGSFQQYF. Here the CDR3 DNA reads TGTGCCAGCAGCTTCGGGGACCCGGGACAGGGTTCTTTTCAGCAGTACTTC.

The V gene is TRBV18, the J gene TRBJ1-2; D not certain. Between the trimmed V and J ends, which lost 3 bases and 0 bases, there was a span of 11 bases. The length of the CDR3 is 15 residues. In germline, CDR1 is KGHSH, CDR2 LQKENI. CDR3 loop: CASSPGRRANYGYTF. CDR3 nucleotide sequence: TGTGCCAGCTCACCCGGACGGAGGGCTAACTATGGCTACACCTTC.

This clone was found many times. CDR3 coding DNA: TGTGCCTGGAGCCGGGAGGCCGCGCAGTTCTTC. Amino acid sequence: CAWSREAAQFF. The gene calls are TRBV30 and TRBJ2-1; the match to TRBD2 covers 7 bases. There are 11 residues in the CDR3. V shed 3 bases and J 12 bases; nucleotides not matched to a gene: 5. Germline V CDR1 and CDR2: GTSNPN, SVGIG (reference sequence).

The genes are TRBV6-1 and TRBJ2-3, with 9 nucleotides matching TRBD2. The CDR3 totals 14 residues. Germline assignment: CDR1 MNHNS and CDR2 SASEGT. Losses at the gene ends were 4 bases for V and 5 bases for J; bases not matched to a gene: 4. The CDR3 DNA sequence: TGTGCCAGCAGTGGGGGTAGCGGGAGAGATACGCAGTATTTT. It codes for CASSGGSGRDTQYF.

This clone occurred many times. This chain joins TRBV19 and TRBJ2-6; 10 bases match TRBD1. J lost 4 bases, V lost 5 bases, and 14 bases had no gene match. Per germline, CDR1 LNHDA and CDR2 SQIVND (reference sequence). CDR3 length equals 19 residues. The CDR3 nucleotides read TGTGCCAGTAGTTTCGACCGGGACAGGGGTTCCTCGGGGGCCAACGTCCTGACTTTC. It is translated as CASSFDRDRGSSGANVLTF.

The rearrangement links TRBV20-1 to TRBJ2-1; 8 bases match TRBD2. This CDR3 is built from 19 residues. CDR1 is DFQATT and CDR2 is SNEGSKA in the germline V gene (reference sequence). V shed 2 bases and J 5 bases; nucleotides not matched to a gene: 20. The DNA for the CDR3 is TGCAGTGCTAGATCACCGGGGGCCAGCGGGAGTATCGGCAACAATGAGCAGTTCTTC. Translation gives CSARSPGASGSIGNNEQFF.

The V call is TRBV5-1, the J call TRBJ2-3; weak D call: TRBD1 (5 bases). V was shortened by 1 base and J by 4 bases, with 16 bases between the two germline ends. This CDR3 has 16 amino acids. Germline loops: CDR1 SGHRS, CDR2 YFSETQ. CDR3 amino acids: CASSLLRVEVADTQYF. CDR3 DNA sequence: TGCGCCAGCAGCTTGCTCAGGGTGGAAGTCGCAGATACGCAGTATTTT.

In this sample, this clone is medium-sized. The sample holds other DNA sequences that translate to the same CDR3. The genes are TRBV6-1 and TRBJ1-1; 11 bases match TRBD1. Germline V gene lookup returns CDR1 MNHNS and CDR2 SASEGT. Unmatched junction bases numbered 4, after V lost 7 bases and J lost 0 bases. The CDR3 loop spans 15 amino acids. CDR3 nucleotides: TGTGCCAGCAAAGGACAGGGGGCTTTGAACACTGAAGCTTTCTTT. This sequence encodes CASKGQGALNTEAFF.

This clone was observed a handful of times. A much bigger clone sits one base away, suggesting this may be a read error. The V and J genes are TRBV6-2 or TRBV6-3 and TRBJ1-6; TRBD1 matches at 8 bases. This CDR3 is 14 amino acids long. CDR1 MNHEY and CDR2 SVGEGT come from the germline V gene. With V trimmed by 8 bases and J by 9 bases, 9 bases remained unmatched. The CDR3 loop reads CASVPGTGVSPLHF. The CDR3, as DNA: TGTGCCAGCGTACCCGGGACAGGAGTTTCACCCCTCCACTTT.

As concerns this clone: At one end, the junction sequence differs from germline, possibly due to a read error. J is TRBJ2-1 and V is TRBV28; tentative D call: TRBD1 (6 bases). The CDR3 totals 15 residues. Germline assignment: CDR1 MDHEN and CDR2 SYDVKM. DNA for the CDR3: TGTGGCAGCAGTTTCGCCAGGGGAATCTACACTGAGCAGTTCTTC. It specifies CGSSFARGIYTEQFF.

This clone was seen many times. The genes are TRBV29-1 and TRBJ2-7, with D possibly being TRBD2 (6 bases). Germline CDR1 SQVTM, CDR2 ANQGSEA. The CDR3 is 12 residues long. V lost 4 bases and J lost 1, with 8 bases in between. The CDR3 bases are TGCAGCGTTGGGGGACTTTCCTACGAGCAGTACTTC. Its protein is CSVGGLSYEQYF.

On this clone: The junction departs from germline at one end; a sequencing error may be responsible. This chain uses TRBV11-1 with TRBJ2-1; a possible D gene is TRBD2 (5 bases). The CDR3 consists of 15 residues. Germline V gene sequence: CDR1 SGHAT, CDR2 FQDESV (reference sequence). CDR3 in DNA: TGTGCCAGCAGCCTAATCGACGGGATTTACAATGAGAAGTTCTTC. This sequence encodes CASSLIDGIYNEKFF.

The V and J genes are TRBV12-3 or TRBV12-4 and TRBJ2-5, with D uncertain. This CDR3 is built from 15 residues. V dropped 4 bases and J dropped 4 bases, with 16 bases sitting between them. CDR3 coding DNA: TGTGCCAGCAGTTCTGAGTCGGGTTTAGGAGAGACCCAGTACTTC. Protein sequence: CASSSESGLGETQYF.

This clone came up many times. An end of the junction does not agree with germline; a read error may underlie this. This chain links TRBV28 with TRBJ1-3; no reliable D call. The CDR3 runs 14 residues. CDR1 and CDR2 (germline): MDHEN, SYDVKM. This CDR3 is CASTTDGVGDTIYF. The CDR3 bases are TGTGCCAGCACCACGGACGGGGTTGGAGACACCATATATTTT.

This clone was seen a few times. A much larger clone differs from this one at a single base, so this may be a read error. This CDR3 fails to terminate in the conserved phenylalanine or tryptophan, so it likely reflects a read error. V gene TRBV12-3 or TRBV12-4 combines with J gene TRBJ1-5; D gene unclear. Trimming stripped 2 bases from V and 3 bases from J, with 8 bases between. The CDR3 has 14 amino acids. CDR3 region: CASSLLDINQPQHL. The CDR3 nucleotides are TGTGCCAGCAGTTTACTGGATATCAATCAGCCCCAGCATCTT.

The sample holds a few counts of this clone. With a much larger clone just one base away, this may be a read error. V gene TRBV29-1 combines with J gene TRBJ2-5, with a possible D match to TRBD2 (6 bases). V dropped 6 bases and J dropped 2 bases, with 16 bases sitting between them. This CDR3 contains 14 residues. Germline CDR1 reads SQVTM; CDR2 reads ANQGSEA. CDR3: CSVTRGYSQETQYF. CDR3 coding DNA: TGCAGCGTCACCCGGGGGTACTCTCAAGAGACCCAGTACTTC.

The chain has TRBV7-9 and TRBJ2-7; D is tentatively TRBD1 or TRBD2 (6 bases each). Trimming removed 4 bases from V and 1 base from J, with 11 bases in between. This CDR3 spans 14 amino acids. CDR1 and CDR2 from the germline V gene are SEHNR and FQNEAQ (reference sequence). This CDR3 is CASSSGEASYEQYF. CDR3 DNA: TGTGCCAGCAGCTCAGGGGAGGCTTCCTACGAGCAGTACTTC.